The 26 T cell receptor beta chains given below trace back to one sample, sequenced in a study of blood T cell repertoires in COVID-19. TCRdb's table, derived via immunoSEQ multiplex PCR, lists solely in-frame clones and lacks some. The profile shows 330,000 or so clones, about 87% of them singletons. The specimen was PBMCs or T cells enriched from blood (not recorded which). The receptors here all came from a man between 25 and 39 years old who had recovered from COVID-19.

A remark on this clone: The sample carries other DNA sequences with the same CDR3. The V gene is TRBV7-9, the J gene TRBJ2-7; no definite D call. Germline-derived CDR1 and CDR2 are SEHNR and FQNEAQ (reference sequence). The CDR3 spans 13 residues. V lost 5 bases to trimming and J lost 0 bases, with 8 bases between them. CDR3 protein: CASSPPGSYEQYF. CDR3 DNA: TGTGCCAGCAGCCCCCCCGGCTCCTACGAGCAGTACTTC.

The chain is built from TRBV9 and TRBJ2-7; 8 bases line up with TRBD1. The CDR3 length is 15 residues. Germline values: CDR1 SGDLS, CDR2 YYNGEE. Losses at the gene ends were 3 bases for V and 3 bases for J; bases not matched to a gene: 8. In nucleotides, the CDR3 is TGTGCCAGCAGCGAGACAGGGGCCGGTGGCTACGAGCAGTACTTC. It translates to CASSETGAGGYEQYF.

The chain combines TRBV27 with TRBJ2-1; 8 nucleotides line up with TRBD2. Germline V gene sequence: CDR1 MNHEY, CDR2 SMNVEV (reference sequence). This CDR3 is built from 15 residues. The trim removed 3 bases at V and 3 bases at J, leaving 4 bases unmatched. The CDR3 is CASSFGSGVYNEQFF. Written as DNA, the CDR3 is TGTGCCAGCAGTTTTGGTAGCGGGGTCTACAATGAGCAGTTCTTC.

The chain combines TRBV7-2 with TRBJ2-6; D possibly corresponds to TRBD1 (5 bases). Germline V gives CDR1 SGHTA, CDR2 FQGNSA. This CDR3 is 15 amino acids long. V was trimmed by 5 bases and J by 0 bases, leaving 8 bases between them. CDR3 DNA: TGTGCCAGCAGCGACGACAGCTCTGGGGCCAACGTCCTGACTTTC. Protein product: CASSDDSSGANVLTF.

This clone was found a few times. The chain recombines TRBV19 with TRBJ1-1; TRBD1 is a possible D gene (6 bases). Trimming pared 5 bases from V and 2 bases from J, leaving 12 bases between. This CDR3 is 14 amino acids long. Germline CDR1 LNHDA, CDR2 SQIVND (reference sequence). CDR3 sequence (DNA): TGTGCCAGTAGTGCAGGGGTCCTTAACACTGAAGCTTTCTTT. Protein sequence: CASSAGVLNTEAFF. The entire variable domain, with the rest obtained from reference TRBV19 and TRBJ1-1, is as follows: DGGITQSPKYLFRKEGQNVTLSCEQNLNHDAMYWYRQDPGQGLRLIYYSQIVNDFQKGDIAEGYSVSREKKESFPLTVTSAQKNPTAFYLCASSAGVLNTEAFFGQGTRLTVV.

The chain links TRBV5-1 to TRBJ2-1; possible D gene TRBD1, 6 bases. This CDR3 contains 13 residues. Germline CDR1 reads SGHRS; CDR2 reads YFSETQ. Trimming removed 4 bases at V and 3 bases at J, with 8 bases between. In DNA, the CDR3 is TGCGCCAGCAGCGAGGACAGCTACAATGAGCAGTTCTTC. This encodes CASSEDSYNEQFF.

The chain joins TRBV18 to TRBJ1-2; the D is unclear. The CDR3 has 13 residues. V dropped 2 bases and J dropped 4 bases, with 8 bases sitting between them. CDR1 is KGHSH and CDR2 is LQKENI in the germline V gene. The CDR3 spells CASSPGQIYGYTF. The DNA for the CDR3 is TGTGCCAGCTCACCAGGGCAGATCTATGGCTACACCTTC. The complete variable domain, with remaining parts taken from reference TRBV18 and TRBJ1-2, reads NAGVMQNPRHLVRRRGQEARLRCSPMKGHSHVYWYRQLPEEGLKFMVYLQKENIIDESGMPKERFSAEFPKEGPSILRIQQVVRGDSAAYFCASSPGQIYGYTFGSGTRLTVV.

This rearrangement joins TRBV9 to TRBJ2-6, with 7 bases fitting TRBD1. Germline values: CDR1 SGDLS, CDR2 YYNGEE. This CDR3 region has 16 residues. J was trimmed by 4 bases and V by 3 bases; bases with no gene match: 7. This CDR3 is CASSGGQPKGANVLTF. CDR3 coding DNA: TGTGCCAGCAGCGGGGGACAGCCCAAGGGGGCCAACGTCCTGACTTTC.

Here the CDR3 DNA reads TGCGCCAGCAGCCAAAGCCGCAGGGAGAACACTGAAGCTTTCTTT. This encodes CASSQSRRENTEAFF. The gene calls are TRBV4-1 and TRBJ1-1; possible D gene TRBD1, 5 bases. V was cut by 2 bases and J by 1 base, with 11 bases left in between. Germline-derived CDR1 and CDR2 are MGHRA and YSYEKL. CDR3 length equals 15 residues.

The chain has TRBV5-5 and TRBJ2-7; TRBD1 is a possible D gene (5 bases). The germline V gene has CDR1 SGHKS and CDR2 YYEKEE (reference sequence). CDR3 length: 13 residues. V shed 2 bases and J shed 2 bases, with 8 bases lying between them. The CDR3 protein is CASSFGRAYEQYF. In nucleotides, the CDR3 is TGTGCCAGCAGCTTTGGCAGGGCCTACGAGCAGTACTTC.

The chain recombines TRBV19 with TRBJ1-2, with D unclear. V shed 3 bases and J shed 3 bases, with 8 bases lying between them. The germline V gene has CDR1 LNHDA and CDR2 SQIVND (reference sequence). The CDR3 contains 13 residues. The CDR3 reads CASSMGEYYGYTF. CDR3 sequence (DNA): TGTGCCAGTAGTATGGGAGAGTACTATGGCTACACCTTC.

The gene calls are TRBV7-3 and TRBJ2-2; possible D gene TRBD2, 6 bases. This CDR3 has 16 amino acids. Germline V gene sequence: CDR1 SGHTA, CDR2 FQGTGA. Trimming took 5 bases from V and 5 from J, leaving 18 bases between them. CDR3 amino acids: CASSDHSSGGTGELFF. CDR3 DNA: TGTGCCAGCAGCGACCACTCCTCTGGGGGGACCGGGGAGCTGTTTTTT.

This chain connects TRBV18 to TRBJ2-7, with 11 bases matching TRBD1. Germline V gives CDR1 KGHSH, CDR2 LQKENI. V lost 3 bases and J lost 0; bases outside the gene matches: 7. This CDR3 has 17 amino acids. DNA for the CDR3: TGTGCCAGCTCACCCCTCCCGGGGACAGGGGGCTCCTACGAGCAGTACTTC. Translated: CASSPLPGTGGSYEQYF.

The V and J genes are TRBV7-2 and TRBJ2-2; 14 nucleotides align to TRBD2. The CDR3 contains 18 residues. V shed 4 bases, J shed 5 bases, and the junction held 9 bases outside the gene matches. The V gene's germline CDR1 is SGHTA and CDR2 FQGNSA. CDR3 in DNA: TGTGCCAGCAGCTCGACTAGCGGGGGGGCGGTGAATACCGGGGAGCTGTTTTTT. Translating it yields CASSSTSGGAVNTGELFF. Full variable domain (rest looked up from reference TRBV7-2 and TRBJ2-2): GAGVSQSPSNKVTEKGKDVELRCDPISGHTALYWYRQSLGQGLEFLIYFQGNSAPDKSGLPSDRFSAERTGGSVSTLTIQRTQQEDSAVYLCASSSTSGGAVNTGELFFGEGSRLTVL.

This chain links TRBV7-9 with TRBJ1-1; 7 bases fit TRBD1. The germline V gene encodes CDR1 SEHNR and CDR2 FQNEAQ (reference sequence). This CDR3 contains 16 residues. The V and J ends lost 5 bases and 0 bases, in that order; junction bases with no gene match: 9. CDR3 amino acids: CASSHRTGSMNTEAFF. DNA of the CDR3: TGTGCCAGCAGCCATAGGACAGGAAGCATGAACACTGAAGCTTTCTTT.

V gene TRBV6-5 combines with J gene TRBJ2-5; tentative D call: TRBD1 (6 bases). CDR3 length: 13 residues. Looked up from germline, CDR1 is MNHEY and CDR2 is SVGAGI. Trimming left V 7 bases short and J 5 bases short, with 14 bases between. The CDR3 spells CASKIAGVETQYF. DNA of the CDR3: TGTGCCAGCAAGATAGCAGGGGTCGAGACCCAGTACTTC.

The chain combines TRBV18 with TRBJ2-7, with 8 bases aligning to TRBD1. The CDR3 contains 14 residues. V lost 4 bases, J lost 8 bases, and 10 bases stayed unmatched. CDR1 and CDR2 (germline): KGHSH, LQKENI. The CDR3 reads CASSQGTGRGKQYF. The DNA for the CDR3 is TGTGCCAGCTCACAAGGGACAGGTCGAGGGAAGCAGTACTTC.

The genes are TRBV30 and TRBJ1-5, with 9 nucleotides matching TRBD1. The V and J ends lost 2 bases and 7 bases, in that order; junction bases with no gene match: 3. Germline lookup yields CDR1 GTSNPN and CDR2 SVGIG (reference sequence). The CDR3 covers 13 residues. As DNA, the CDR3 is TGTGCCTGGAGTACAGGGGGCGGGCAGCCCCAGCATTTT. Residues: CAWSTGGGQPQHF.

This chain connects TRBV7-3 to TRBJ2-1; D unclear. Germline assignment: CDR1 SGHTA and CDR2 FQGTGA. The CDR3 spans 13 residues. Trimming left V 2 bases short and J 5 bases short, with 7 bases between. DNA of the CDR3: TGTGCCAGCAGCTTACTGTCTAACAATGAGCAGTTCTTC. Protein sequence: CASSLLSNNEQFF.

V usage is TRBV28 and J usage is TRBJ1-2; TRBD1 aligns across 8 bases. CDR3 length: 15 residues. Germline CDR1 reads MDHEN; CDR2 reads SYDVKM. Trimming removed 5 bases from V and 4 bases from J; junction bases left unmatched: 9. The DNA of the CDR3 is TGTGCCAGCAGTCCCAGACAGGGGCAAAGCTATGGCTACACCTTC. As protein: CASSPRQGQSYGYTF.

CDR3 nucleotide sequence: TGTGCCAGCAGACTCAGGGGGCTGGATGAAAAACTGTTTTTT. This sequence encodes CASRLRGLDEKLFF. This chain joins TRBV2 and TRBJ1-4, with TRBD1 matching 8 bases. The CDR3 runs to 14 residues. V dropped 6 bases and J dropped 6; count of bases not matched to a gene: 6. In germline, CDR1 is SNHLY, CDR2 FYNNEI.

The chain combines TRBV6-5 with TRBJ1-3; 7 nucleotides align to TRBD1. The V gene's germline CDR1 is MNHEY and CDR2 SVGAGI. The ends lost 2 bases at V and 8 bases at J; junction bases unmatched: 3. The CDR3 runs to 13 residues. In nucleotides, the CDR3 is TGTGCCAGCAGTTACAGGGGGCGAGACACCATATATTTT. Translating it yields CASSYRGRDTIYF.

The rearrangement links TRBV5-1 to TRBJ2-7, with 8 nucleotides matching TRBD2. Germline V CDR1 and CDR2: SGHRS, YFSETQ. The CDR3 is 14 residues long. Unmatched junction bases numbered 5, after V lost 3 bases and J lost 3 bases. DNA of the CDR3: TGCGCCAGCAGCTCGGGACTAGAGGTCTACGAGCAGTACTTC. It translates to CASSSGLEVYEQYF.

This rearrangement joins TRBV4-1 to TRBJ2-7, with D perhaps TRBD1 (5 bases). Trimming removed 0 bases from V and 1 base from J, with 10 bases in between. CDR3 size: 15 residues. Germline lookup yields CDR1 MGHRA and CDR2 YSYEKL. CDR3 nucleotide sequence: TGCGCCAGCAGCCAAGAAAGCCAGGGATCCTACGAGCAGTACTTC. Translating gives CASSQESQGSYEQYF.

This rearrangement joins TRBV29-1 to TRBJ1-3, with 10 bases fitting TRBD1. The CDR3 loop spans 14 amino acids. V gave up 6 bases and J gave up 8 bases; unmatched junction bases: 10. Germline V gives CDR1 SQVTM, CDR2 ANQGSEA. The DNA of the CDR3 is TGCAGCGTGATGACAGGGGGCGAGTATTACACCATATATTTT. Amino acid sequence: CSVMTGGEYYTIYF.

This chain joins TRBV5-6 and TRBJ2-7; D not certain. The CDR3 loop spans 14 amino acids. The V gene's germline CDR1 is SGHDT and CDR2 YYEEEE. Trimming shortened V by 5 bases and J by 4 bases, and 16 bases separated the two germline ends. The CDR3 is CASRQVSQAYEQYF. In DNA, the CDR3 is TGTGCCAGCAGGCAGGTCAGTCAGGCATACGAGCAGTACTTC.